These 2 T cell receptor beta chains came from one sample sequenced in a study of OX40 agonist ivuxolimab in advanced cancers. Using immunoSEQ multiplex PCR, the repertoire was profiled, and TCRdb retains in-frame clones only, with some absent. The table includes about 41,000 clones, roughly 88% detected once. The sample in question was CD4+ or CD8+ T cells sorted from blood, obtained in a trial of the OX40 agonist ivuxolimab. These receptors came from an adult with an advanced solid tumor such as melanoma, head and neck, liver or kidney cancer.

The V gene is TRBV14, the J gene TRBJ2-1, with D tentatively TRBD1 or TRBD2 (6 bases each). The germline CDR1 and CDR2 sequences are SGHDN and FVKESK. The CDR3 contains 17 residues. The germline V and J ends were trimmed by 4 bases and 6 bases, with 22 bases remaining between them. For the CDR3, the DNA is TGTGCCAGCAGCCGAGAGGGGGGCCGATGGATAATCAATGAGCAGTTCTTC. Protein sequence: CASSREGGRWIINEQFF.

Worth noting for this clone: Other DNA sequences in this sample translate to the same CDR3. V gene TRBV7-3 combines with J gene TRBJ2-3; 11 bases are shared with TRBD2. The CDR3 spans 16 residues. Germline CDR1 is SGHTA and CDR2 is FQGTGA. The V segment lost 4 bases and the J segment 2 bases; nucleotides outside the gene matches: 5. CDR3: CASSSLAGGPTDTQYF. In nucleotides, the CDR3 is TGTGCCAGCAGCTCGCTAGCGGGAGGACCCACAGATACGCAGTATTTT.